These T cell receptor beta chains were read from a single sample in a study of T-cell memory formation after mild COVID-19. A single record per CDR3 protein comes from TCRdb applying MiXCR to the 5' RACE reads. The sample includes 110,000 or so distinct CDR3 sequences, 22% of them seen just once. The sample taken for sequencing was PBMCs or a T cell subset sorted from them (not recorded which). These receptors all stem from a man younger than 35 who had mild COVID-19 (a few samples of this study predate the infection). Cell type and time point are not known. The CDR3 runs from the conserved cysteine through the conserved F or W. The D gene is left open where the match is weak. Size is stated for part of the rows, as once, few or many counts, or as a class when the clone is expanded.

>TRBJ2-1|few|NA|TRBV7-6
TGTGCCAGCAGCTTAGACCAAACACAGTCCAATGAGCAGTTCTTC
CASSLDQTQSNEQFF
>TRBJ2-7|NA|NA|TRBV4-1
TGCGCCAGCAGCCAAAGGTTAGAAGTCCACGAGCAGTACTTC
CASSQRLEVHEQYF
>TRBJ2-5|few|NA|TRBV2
TGTGCCAGCAGTGAAGTGGAGGGTCAAGAGACCCAGTACTTC
CASSEVEGQETQYF
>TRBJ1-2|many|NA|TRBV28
TGTGCCAGCAGTTTTCCCACCCCCACTTATGGCTACACCTTC
CASSFPTPTYGYTF
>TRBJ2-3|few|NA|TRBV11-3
TGTGCCAGCAGCCTCCGGGGGACCACAGATACGCAGTATTTT
CASSLRGTTDTQYF
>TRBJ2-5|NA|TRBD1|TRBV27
TGTGCCAGCAGCAAGGGAGGACAGGGGGAAGAGACCCAGTACTTC
CASSKGGQGEETQYF
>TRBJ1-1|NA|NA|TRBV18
TGTGCCAGCTCACCTTCCGGGAGGAATACTGAAGCTTTCTTT
CASSPSGRNTEAFF
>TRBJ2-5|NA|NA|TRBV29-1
TGCAGCGTTGGGGACAACAGGGTGTTGAAGGCCCAGTACTTC
CSVGDNRVLKAQYF
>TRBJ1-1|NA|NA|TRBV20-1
TGCAGGAAAACCGGGACCTCGGGCACTGAAGCTTTCTTT
CRKTGTSGTEAFF
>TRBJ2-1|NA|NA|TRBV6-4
TGTGCCAGCAGCTCGGCGGGGGAGGGGGATGAGCAGTTCTTC
CASSSAGEGDEQFF
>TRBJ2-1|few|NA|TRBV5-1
TGCGCCAGTAGTGCGGCCGTCCTCACAAACAATGAGCAGTTCTTC
CASSAAVLTNNEQFF